A selection of T cell receptor beta chains follows, all from one sample in a study of T-cell memory formation after mild COVID-19. Each CDR3 protein is one row after TCRdb ran MiXCR on the 5' RACE reads. The sample lists 470,000 or so distinct CDR3 sequences; 18% were seen once. Sequencing was done on a sample of PBMCs or a T cell subset sorted from them (not recorded which). The origin of the receptors is an adult woman who had mild COVID-19 (a few samples of this study predate the infection). Cell type and time point are not known. CDR3s include the opening cysteine and the closing phenylalanine or tryptophan. Each record gives: CDR3 length, V gene, clone size, J gene, CDR3 protein. Clone size is shown for a subset of rows, as once, few, many or a class of expanded clone.

13	TRBV6-6	NA	TRBJ2-3	CASSYASTDTQYF
14	TRBV4-1	few	TRBJ2-7	CASSPGTAPFEQYF
16	TRBV10-3	NA	TRBJ2-7	CAISDLSRGRAYEQYF
13	TRBV29-1	NA	TRBJ2-5	CSVERTRGTQEYF
14	TRBV9	few	TRBJ2-1	CASSPIQGYNEQFF
13	TRBV27	NA	TRBJ2-3	CASSLLITDTQYF
15	TRBV9	NA	TRBJ2-2	CASSVLGQGGGELFF
15	TRBV5-1	few	TRBJ2-5	CASSASTETQETQYF
15	TRBV7-6	NA	TRBJ1-2	CASSSADGPLYGYTF
13	TRBV24-1	few	TRBJ1-2	CATSDVASYGYTF
14	TRBV5-8	few	TRBJ1-2	CASSLWPVNYGYTF
12	TRBV3-1	NA	TRBJ1-2	CASSQGNYGYTF
15	TRBV24-1	few	TRBJ2-2	CATSPNRANTGELFF
14	TRBV7-9	few	TRBJ1-2	CASSSGDRADGYTF
17	TRBV5-1	many	TRBJ2-3	CASSLDLAGGSTDTQYF
19	TRBV20-1	few	TRBJ2-1	CSASRTSGRAPISYNEQFF
16	TRBV7-2	many	TRBJ2-1	CASSSGSAGRYNEQFF
15	TRBV18	NA	TRBJ2-7	CASSPPQAGGYEQYF
15	TRBV29-1	few	TRBJ2-6	CSVGGAYSGANVLTF
14	TRBV5-1	few	TRBJ2-7	CASSSAWAQDEQYF
13	TRBV7-9	NA	TRBJ1-2	CTRSIGGKGGYTF
15	TRBV4-3	few	TRBJ1-4	CASSQDRGGNEKLFF
14	TRBV5-1	few	TRBJ1-6	CASSLELGPSSLHF
15	TRBV12-3/TRBV12-4	NA	TRBJ2-5	CASSPRQGVLETQYF
14	TRBV7-8	NA	TRBJ1-5	CASSSREDNQPQHF
13	TRBV14	few	TRBJ1-2	CASSPNLGYGYTF
15	TRBV9	NA	TRBJ1-1	CASSAGGGMNTEAFF
14	TRBV7-9	NA	TRBJ2-3	CASSLVGGSDTQYF
16	TRBV27	many	TRBJ1-5	CASSPQGQGSNQPQHF
15	TRBV7-8	NA	TRBJ2-1	CASSLDGTGRNEQFF
13	TRBV30	NA	TRBJ2-1	CAWKRPPYNEQFF
15	TRBV5-1	NA	TRBJ2-1	CASSSDRGRYNEQFF
15	TRBV15	few	TRBJ2-3	CATSRDLGEGDTQYF
14	TRBV6-6	NA	TRBJ1-6	CASSKQGLESPLHF
16	TRBV5-4	few	TRBJ2-1	CASSLGGGAEVYEQFF
14	TRBV7-9	few	TRBJ1-2	CASSDPGSAYGYTF
15	TRBV6-5	few	TRBJ2-3	CASSYQGASTDTQYF